The clone carrying this T cell receptor beta chain was picked up many times. Time point: newly diagnosed GD, antithyroid drugs for less than 3 months. Isolated PBMC RNA provided the starting material for the TCR library. Through Arm-PCR of CDR3 regions and iRepertoire HTBI primers, TCR beta libraries were built. TCRdb fed the multiplex PCR reads into MiXCR, producing one record per CDR3 protein. The sample carries 200,000 to 250,000 distinct CDR3 sequences, around a fifth recorded once. These data are taken from a study of regulatory T cells in long-lasting Graves disease. CDR1 is SGHRS and CDR2 is YFSETQ in the germline V gene. CDR3 length equals 14 residues. Trimming took 0 bases from V and 1 from J, leaving 7 bases between them. Another study also made use of these data, one on T cells in Graves' hyperthyroidism and ophthalmopathy.

This chain links TRBV5-1 with TRBJ1-1; the D gene is possibly TRBD1 (5 bases). The sample here was peripheral blood mononuclear cells (PBMCs), taken at new diagnosis, from a patient treated with antithyroid drugs. This TCR was sampled from a woman aged 25-40 years with Graves disease. As DNA, the CDR3 is TGCGCCAGCAGCTTGGACAGGACGAACACTGAAGCTTTCTTT. Amino acid sequence: CASSLDRTNTEAFF. The whole variable domain, filled in from reference TRBV5-1 and TRBJ1-1, reads KAGVTQTPRYLIKTRGQQVTLSCSPISGHRSVSWYQQTPGQGLQFLFEYFSETQRNKGNFPGRFSGRQFSNSRSEMNVSTLELGDSALYLCASSLDRTNTEAFFGQGTRLTVV.